The 9 T cell receptor beta chains below were found in one sample sequenced in a study of T cell responses to AZD1222 COVID-19 vaccine (TCRdb year 2021). The library was built by means of the immunoSEQ multiplex PCR assay. What TCRdb holds here is the immuneACCESS table cut down to in-frame rearrangements. Part of the clones is not present; checked against another copy, under half of the missing clones reflect an unresolved V gene, and the others are unexplained. The sample table contains about 54,000 clones; only one count was recorded for roughly 90% of them. The ten top clones hold 13% to 15% of the sample. The time point label for this specimen denotes: about 28 days (+/-7) after the second vaccine dose. The material sequenced was peripheral blood, taken 28 days after the second AZD1222 dose. All receptors derive from an adult who received the AZD1222 COVID-19 vaccine.

This clone is termed medium-sized. The J gene is TRBJ1-2, the V gene TRBV7-9, with D maybe TRBD1 (5 bases). The CDR3 runs to 13 residues. V was clipped by 3 bases and J by 2 bases, with 7 bases between them. Germline values: CDR1 SEHNR, CDR2 FQNEAQ (reference sequence). CDR3 sequence reads: CASSFRDNYGYTF. The CDR3, as DNA: TGTGCCAGCAGCTTTCGGGACAACTATGGCTACACCTTC.

This rearrangement joins TRBV7-3 to TRBJ2-3; D uncertain. Trimming cost V 1 base and J 2 bases, with 4 bases left between them. This CDR3 has 13 amino acids. Germline assignment: CDR1 SGHTA and CDR2 FQGTGA. The CDR3 loop reads CASSLIATDTQYF. Written as DNA, the CDR3 is TGTGCCAGCAGCTTAATAGCCACAGATACGCAGTATTTT.

The rearrangement uses TRBV19 and TRBJ2-2; D perhaps matches TRBD1 (5 bases). This CDR3 region has 15 residues. Germline V gives CDR1 LNHDA, CDR2 SQIVND (reference sequence). The V end lost 6 bases, the J end lost 4 bases, and 15 bases lay between the germline ends. This chain's CDR3 is CASRQRGGFTGELFF. As DNA, the CDR3 is TGTGCCAGTAGACAAAGGGGCGGTTTCACCGGGGAGCTGTTTTTT.

The rearrangement uses TRBV11-2 and TRBJ2-1, with TRBD2 identical over 8 bases. Trimming at V came to 2 bases and at J to 8 bases, leaving 8 bases not matched to a gene. From germline, CDR1 is SGHAT and CDR2 FQNNGV. The CDR3 spans 15 residues. For the CDR3, the DNA is TGTGCCAGCAGCTTACGGAAAGCGGGAGTCGATGAGCAGTTCTTC. It specifies CASSLRKAGVDEQFF.

The V call is TRBV7-2, the J call TRBJ2-6; D ambiguous. Germline CDR1 is SGHTA and CDR2 is FQGNSA. V lost 5 bases and J 1 base, leaving 9 bases between the germline ends. CDR3 length equals 15 residues. The CDR3, as DNA: TGTGCCAGCAGCCCCCCCTTGTCTGGGGCCAACGTCCTGACTTTC. Residues: CASSPPLSGANVLTF.

This rearrangement joins TRBV21-1 to TRBJ2-7; the tabulated D call, TRBD1, remains unverified against the DNA. TRBV21-1 is a pseudogene segment. The CDR3 covers 15 residues. As DNA, the CDR3 is TGTGCCAGCAGCATTGGAACAGCCGTATCCTACGAGCAGTACTTC. It codes for CASSIGTAVSYEQYF.

The rearrangement links TRBV11-1 to TRBJ2-5, with D uncertain. Germline CDR1 and CDR2: SGHAT and FQDESV (reference sequence). V dropped 2 bases and J dropped 0 bases, with 7 bases sitting between them. This CDR3 has 14 amino acids. CDR3 in DNA: TGTGCCAGCAGCTTACGAGCAAACCAAGAGACCCAGTACTTC. It translates to CASSLRANQETQYF.

This chain joins TRBV15 and TRBJ1-1, with 8 bases fitting TRBD1. The CDR3 runs to 14 residues. The germline V gene has CDR1 LNHNV and CDR2 YYDKDF (reference sequence). Trimming took 0 bases from V and 7 from J; bases not matched to a gene: 4. Here the CDR3 DNA reads TGTGCCACCAGCAGAGATTTGGACAGGGTTGAAGCTTTCTTT. Amino acids: CATSRDLDRVEAFF.

The chain couples TRBV30 to TRBJ1-5; TRBD1 is a possible D gene (5 bases). There are 14 residues in the CDR3. Trimming took off 1 base at V and 2 bases at J, with 9 bases between the two ends. Germline CDR1 reads GTSNPN; CDR2 reads SVGIG (reference sequence). The CDR3 region is CAWSGGNGNQPQHF. The CDR3 DNA follows: TGTGCCTGGAGTGGGGGGAATGGCAATCAGCCCCAGCATTTT.